This TCR beta chain was sequenced in a study of blood T cell repertoires in COVID-19. Profiled with immunoSEQ multiplex PCR; TCRdb holds only in-frame clones, not every one. This sample carries tens of thousands of clones, about 90% of them seen once, and the ten largest clones take about 3.5%. The V and J ends lost 5 bases and 10 bases, in that order; junction bases with no gene match: 16. The CDR3 sequence is 16 residues long. Germline V lookup: CDR1 SGHNT, CDR2 YENEEA. The genes are TRBV11-3 and TRBJ2-1, with 8 positions matching TRBD1. The TCR was taken from a woman aged 50 to 65 with COVID-19, enrolled during active disease. The sequenced sample consisted of peripheral blood. CDR3 coding DNA: TGTGCCAGCAGCCCCCATTGGACAGGGTCGAGGGGCGAGCAGTTCTTC. Amino acid sequence: CASSPHWTGSRGEQFF.